The 7 T cell receptor beta chains reported below all come from one sample, sequenced in a study of a mutant IDH1 vaccine in newly diagnosed glioma. Antigens for these TCRs are unknown. Sequenced by immunoSEQ multiplex PCR; TCRdb stores in-frame clones only, minus some. The sample holds about 25,000 clones; about 76% are singletons and the top ten take over 9%. Indicated time point: week 5, during vaccination. In every dose of vaccine, 300 ug of mutant IDH1 20-mer peptide was given alongside topical imiquimod. The sample consisted of PBMCs, taken from a glioma patient whose treatment included an IDH1 peptide vaccine. Receptors were obtained from a man aged 35 to 55 with glioma.

CDR3 region: CASSYVAARPQETQYF. The CDR3 region has the DNA TGTGCCAGCAGTTACGTGGCGGCTCGACCCCAAGAGACCCAGTACTTC. The chain carries TRBV6-6 and TRBJ2-5, with D unresolved. Germline values: CDR1 MNHNY, CDR2 SVGAGI (reference sequence). The CDR3 covers 16 residues. V was trimmed by 2 bases and J by 1 base, leaving 14 bases between them.

V gene TRBV13 combines with J gene TRBJ2-7; either TRBD1 or TRBD2 may supply D (5 bases each). V was pared by 5 bases and J by 3 bases, with 14 bases between. The CDR3 is 14 amino acids. Germline V lookup: CDR1 PRHDT, CDR2 FYEKMQ (reference sequence). CDR3 sequence: CASSLGPLLYEQYF. The DNA of the CDR3 is TGTGCCAGCAGCCTGGGACCGCTTCTCTACGAGCAGTACTTC.

This clone was counted once. The CDR3 nucleotides are TGTGCCAGCAGCTTGAACCTCGCCTACGAGCAGTACTTC. Translated: CASSLNLAYEQYF. The V gene is TRBV13, the J gene TRBJ2-7; D not resolved. The CDR3 is 13 amino acids. Germline V gives CDR1 PRHDT, CDR2 FYEKMQ (reference sequence). Trimming shortened V by 3 bases and J by 2 bases, and 8 bases separated the two germline ends.

The chain is built from TRBV2 and TRBJ2-7; tentatively, D is TRBD1 or TRBD2 (5 bases each). Trimming cost V 6 bases and J 0 bases, with 12 bases left between them. Looked up from germline, CDR1 is SNHLY and CDR2 is FYNNEI. This CDR3 has 14 amino acids. Here the CDR3 reads CASRRDVSSYEQYF. The DNA of the CDR3 is TGTGCCAGCAGGAGGGACGTCAGCTCCTACGAGCAGTACTTC.

The rearrangement links TRBV29-1 to TRBJ2-7; 7 nucleotides align to TRBD1. CDR1 is SQVTM and CDR2 is ANQGSEA in the germline V gene. The CDR3 is made up of 11 amino acids. V trimming: 7 bases; J trimming: 6 bases; junction bases outside the gene matches: 6. In DNA form, the CDR3 reads TGCAGCGCAAGACAGGGCGGCGAGCAGTACTTC. This encodes CSARQGGEQYF.

The chain combines TRBV6-4 with TRBJ2-1; the D gene is possibly TRBD2 (7 bases). Germline CDR1 reads MRHNA; CDR2 reads SNTAGT. The CDR3 is made up of 17 amino acids. Trimming left V 0 bases short and J 4 bases short, with 16 bases between. The CDR3 DNA reads as TGTGCCAGCAGTGACTCTGCCCGAAAGGGGGGGTACAATGAGCAGTTCTTC. This translates into CASSDSARKGGYNEQFF.

V usage is TRBV5-5 and J usage is TRBJ2-7; unclear D gene. V was cut by 1 base and J by 4 bases, with 6 bases left in between. The germline V gene encodes CDR1 SGHKS and CDR2 YYEKEE (reference sequence). This CDR3 spans 12 amino acids. CDR3 sequence: CASSLNRYEQYV. The CDR3 bases are TGTGCCAGCAGCTTGAATAGGTACGAGCAGTACGTC.